This T cell receptor beta chain originates from a study of CD8 T cells in Susac syndrome (dated by TCRdb to the late 2010s). With regard to the full study: Repertoire sequencing was used to test whether CD8+ T cell activation and differentiation in Susac syndrome was antigen driven. The paper's findings and limits, for the study overall: The number of individuals in the TCR sequencing and HLA analysis was acknowledged as relatively small.

The CDR1 and CDR2 encoded by the germline V gene are SQVTM and ANQGSEA. The CDR3 numbers 14 residues from cysteine through phenylalanine. CDR3 DNA is the only sequence kept; it has 42 bases, read in frame from the first base. Here V drops 4 bases and J drops 2 bases, and the junction holds 7 bases not matched to any gene. Peripheral blood CD8+ and CD4+ T cells from healthy donors, Susac syndrome patients and multiple sclerosis patients were profiled by high-throughput TCR beta sequencing. Healthy donors were age- and sex-matched controls. Bulk CD8+ and CD4+ T cells were purified magnetically by negative isolation, whereas CD8+ TEMRA cells were enriched by FACS. Blood was drawn into EDTA tubes, processed within 24 hours, and PBMCs were isolated by density gradient centrifugation. PBMCs intended for TCR sequencing were cryopreserved in liquid nitrogen and were subsequently thawed in a 37 degrees C water bath. The sorted or isolated CD4+, CD8+ and CD8+ TEMRA cells had a purity of 90% or higher.

RNA was extracted with the RNeasy kit and about 0.5 to 1 ug was reverse transcribed using random hexamers. The immunoSEQ multiplex PCR assay, which covers 54 Vbeta and 13 Jbeta segments, was used to amplify TCR beta CDR3 regions. To correct PCR amplification bias, a synthetic template baseline was used for both primer optimization and computational correction. As for how the authors treated the data: Reads were annotated to V, D and J genes per IMGT and analyzed with immunoSEQ Analyzer, keeping only productive sequences. Clonality was calculated as one minus the Shannon entropy normalized by log2 of the number of productive unique sequences. For each patient and control, public and private clones were evaluated within the 100 most prevalent clones. A clone was defined as Susac-specific if it was absent from the healthy and MS cohorts, from over 1,000 published viral clones and from other ImmuneACCESS disease sequences. TCRdb redid the processing of the public reads, applying fastp at Q25 and MiXCR, and retained in-frame beta chains. Rows merge per CDR3 protein into single entries with the most common DNA and genes. The V and J calls here are based on TCRdb, not the publication. The sample table shows just under 150,000 distinct CDR3 sequences, and 94% are seen once. The ten largest clones represent 0.065% to 0.1% of the sample.

A remark on this clonotype: What antigen it recognizes has not been identified. Base qualities are not at hand, and no much larger clone is one base apart.

Sequencing was carried out using CD4+ T cells from PBMCs. The chain was built from TRBV29-1 and TRBJ1-1; the junction holds 7 bases that match TRBD1. This receptor was obtained from a human donor in good health. The DNA sequence reads TGCAGCGTTGTGTTGGGACAGATTAACACTGAAGCTTTCTTT. It codes for CSVVLGQINTEAFF. With the portions outside the CDR3 filled from the reference TRBV29-1 and TRBJ1-1 genes, the complete variable region becomes SAVISQKPSRDICQRGTSLTIQCQVDSQVTMMFWYRQQPGQSLTLIATANQGSEATYESGFVIDKFPISRPNLTFSTLTVSNMSPEDSSIYLCSVVLGQINTEAFFGQGTRLTVV.